Listed below are T cell receptor beta chains from one sample, sequenced in a study of cytomegalovirus exposure and HLA in healthy donors. Generated by immunoSEQ multiplex PCR, the TCRdb table keeps only in-frame clones and is missing some. The sample has approximately 130,000 clones; more than 60% are singletons. The sample comprised PBMCs. These TCRs come from a man aged 25-45 years in good health and CMV-seronegative. The CDR3 runs from the conserved cysteine through the conserved F or W. Each record gives: V gene, D gene, clone size, J gene, CDR3 DNA, CDR3 protein. The D gene is left open where the match is weak. Clone size, where shown, is once, few, many, or a class for clones that have expanded.

v_call: TRBV14; d_call: TRBD1; clone_size: -; j_call: TRBJ1-1; cdr3_nt: TGTGCCAGCAGCCCGATACAGGGGGTCACTGAAGCTTTCTTT; cdr3_aa: CASSPIQGVTEAFF
v_call: TRBV30; d_call: -; clone_size: -; j_call: TRBJ1-1; cdr3_nt: TGTGCCTGGAGTGTAGGAGAGAAAAACACTGAAGCTTTCTTT; cdr3_aa: CAWSVGEKNTEAFF
v_call: TRBV5-6; d_call: -; clone_size: -; j_call: TRBJ1-5; cdr3_nt: TGTGCCAGCAGCTTGTATGGGGGCCTTCCGAACAATCAGCCCCAGCATTTT; cdr3_aa: CASSLYGGLPNNQPQHF
v_call: TRBV6-1; d_call: -; clone_size: -; j_call: TRBJ1-2; cdr3_nt: TGTGCCAGCAGTGCCTCCCGTGTCGGCTACACCTTC; cdr3_aa: CASSASRVGYTF
v_call: TRBV4-3; d_call: -; clone_size: few; j_call: TRBJ2-5; cdr3_nt: TGCGCCAGCAGCCAAGACTCCGGCCCGAGGGAGACCCAGTACTTC; cdr3_aa: CASSQDSGPRETQYF
v_call: TRBV28; d_call: -; clone_size: -; j_call: TRBJ1-1; cdr3_nt: TGTGCCAGCACCCCTCCGTCGGGTTACACTGAAGCTTTCTTT; cdr3_aa: CASTPPSGYTEAFF
v_call: TRBV4-3; d_call: -; clone_size: -; j_call: TRBJ1-5; cdr3_nt: TGCGCCAGCAGCCAAGATACTTTAACTGGGCGGCCCCAGCATTTT; cdr3_aa: CASSQDTLTGRPQHF
v_call: TRBV28; d_call: TRBD1; clone_size: -; j_call: TRBJ1-1; cdr3_nt: TGTGCCAGCAGTTTTAGGGGGCGTAACACTGAAGCTTTCTTT; cdr3_aa: CASSFRGRNTEAFF
v_call: TRBV2; d_call: TRBD1; clone_size: -; j_call: TRBJ1-5; cdr3_nt: TGTGCCAGCAGTGAATGGACAGGGGTAAGCAATCAGCCCCAGCATTTT; cdr3_aa: CASSEWTGVSNQPQHF
v_call: TRBV14; d_call: -; clone_size: -; j_call: TRBJ2-7; cdr3_nt: TGTGCCAGCAGCCAAGCGGAGGGGCGAACCTACGAGCAGTACTTC; cdr3_aa: CASSQAEGRTYEQYF
v_call: TRBV6-6; d_call: TRBD1; clone_size: -; j_call: TRBJ1-1; cdr3_nt: TGTGCCAGCAGTTCACCCGGGACAGGGGACACTGAAGCTTTCTTT; cdr3_aa: CASSSPGTGDTEAFF
v_call: TRBV6-6; d_call: TRBD1; clone_size: -; j_call: TRBJ1-2; cdr3_nt: TGTGCCAGCAGTCTGACAGGGGGTGCCTCTAACTATGGCTACACCTTC; cdr3_aa: CASSLTGGASNYGYTF
v_call: TRBV6-6; d_call: TRBD2; clone_size: once; j_call: TRBJ2-1; cdr3_nt: TGTGCCAGCGGGTGGACCGGGACTAGACTCTACAATGAGCAGTTCTTC; cdr3_aa: CASGWTGTRLYNEQFF
v_call: TRBV13; d_call: -; clone_size: few; j_call: TRBJ1-6; cdr3_nt: TGTGCCAGCAGCTTAGGACAGGCGACTAATTCACCCCTCCACTTT; cdr3_aa: CASSLGQATNSPLHF
v_call: TRBV6-1; d_call: -; clone_size: few; j_call: TRBJ2-1; cdr3_nt: TGTGCCAGCAGTGAGGTCTGGGGGGTAGGCAATGAGCAGTTCTTC; cdr3_aa: CASSEVWGVGNEQFF
v_call: TRBV7-9; d_call: -; clone_size: few; j_call: TRBJ1-2; cdr3_nt: TGTGCCAGCAGCATCGGACAGCGCTATGGCTACACCTTC; cdr3_aa: CASSIGQRYGYTF
v_call: TRBV19; d_call: -; clone_size: -; j_call: TRBJ2-5; cdr3_nt: TGTGCCAGTAGTATCTGGGAGGGGGGTCGAGAGACCCAGTACTTC; cdr3_aa: CASSIWEGGRETQYF